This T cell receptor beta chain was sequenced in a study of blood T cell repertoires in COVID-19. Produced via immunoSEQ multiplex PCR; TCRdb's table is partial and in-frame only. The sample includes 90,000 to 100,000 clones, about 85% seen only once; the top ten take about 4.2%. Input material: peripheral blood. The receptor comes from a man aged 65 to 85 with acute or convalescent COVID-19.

The CDR3 is CASSFLSQGGVEKLFF. The CDR3 nucleotides are TGTGCCAGCAGTTTCCTTTCACAGGGAGGGGTTGAAAAACTGTTTTTT. The V and J genes are TRBV6-5 and TRBJ1-4; a weak D match, TRBD1 (6 bases). Germline V gene data show CDR1 as MNHEY and CDR2 as SVGAGI. This CDR3 spans 16 amino acids. Deletions cut 4 bases from V and 7 bases from J, with 19 bases between.